This T cell receptor beta chain was recovered during a study of blood T cell repertoires in COVID-19. The overall study: The United States, Italy and Spain supplied acute and convalescent COVID-19 samples. PBMCs, B-cell-depleted T cells, or T cells were the source of the cDNA or gDNA that made up the material.

Per the original methods: The authors estimated nucleated cell counts from reference gene primer amplification. Libraries were prepared by immunoSEQ multiplex PCR; TCRdb keeps only in-frame clonotypes and omits some of them. Clone size and the V and J calls come from that table; the DNA yielded D and trimming. Here the sample spans about 300,000 clones, around 90% being singletons. This CDR3 comprises 15 residues. Trimming took 4 bases from V and 1 from J; bases not matched to a gene: 7. Germline CDR1 MNHEY, CDR2 SVGEGT. The sequenced sample consisted of peripheral blood. The chain combines TRBV6-2 or TRBV6-3 with TRBJ2-7; 7 bases are shared with TRBD1. This TCR came from a young man with active or convalescent COVID-19. The CDR3 sequence: CASSSPETGSYEQYF. CDR3 DNA: TGTGCCAGCAGTTCCCCGGAGACAGGGTCCTACGAGCAGTACTTC.